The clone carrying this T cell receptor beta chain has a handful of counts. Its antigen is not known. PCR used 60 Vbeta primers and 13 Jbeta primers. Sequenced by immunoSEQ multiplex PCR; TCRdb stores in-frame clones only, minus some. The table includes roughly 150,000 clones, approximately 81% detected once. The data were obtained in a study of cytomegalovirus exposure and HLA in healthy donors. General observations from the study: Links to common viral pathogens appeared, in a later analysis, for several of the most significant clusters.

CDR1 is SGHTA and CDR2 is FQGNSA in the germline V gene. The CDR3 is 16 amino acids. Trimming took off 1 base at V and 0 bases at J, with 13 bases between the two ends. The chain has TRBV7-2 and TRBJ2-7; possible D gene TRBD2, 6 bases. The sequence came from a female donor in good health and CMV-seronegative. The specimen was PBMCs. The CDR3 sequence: CASSLDRREPSYEQYF. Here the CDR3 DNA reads TGTGCCAGCAGCTTAGACAGGCGGGAACCCTCCTACGAGCAGTACTTC.